These 25 T cell receptor beta chains originate from one sample sequenced in a study of neurological immune-mediated disorders. Each CDR3 protein gets one entry after TCRdb re-called the 5' RACE reads with MiXCR. The table lists under 75,000 distinct CDR3 sequences, around 5% of them singletons. The sample was PBMCs. These receptors all come from a human donor with multiple sclerosis. The donor label of this sample is uncertain.

This clonotype appeared many times. This sequence joins TRBV4-2 and TRBJ2-1, with 8 nucleotides matching TRBD1. The V and J ends lost 0 bases and 8 bases, in that order; junction bases with no gene match: 12. Germline values: CDR1 LGHNA, CDR2 YNFKEQ. This CDR3 spans 17 amino acids. Written as DNA, the CDR3 is TGTGCCAGCAGCCAAGATATAGGCAGGGGGCTTGGGGATGAGCAGTTCTTC. Translation: CASSQDIGRGLGDEQFF.

The chain combines TRBV20-1 with TRBJ1-2, with 10 bases fitting TRBD1. The germline CDR1 and CDR2 sequences are DFQATT and SNEGSKA (reference sequence). This CDR3 spans 14 amino acids. The J segment lost 5 bases and the V segment lost 3 bases, leaving 6 bases of the junction unmatched. The CDR3 nucleotides are TGCAGTGCTAGTTCCGACAGGGGGCTTTATGGCTACACCTTC. This encodes CSASSDRGLYGYTF.

This clonotype came up many times. V gene TRBV4-1 combines with J gene TRBJ2-1; D is possibly TRBD2 (6 bases). CDR1 is MGHRA and CDR2 is YSYEKL in the germline V gene. The CDR3 extends over 17 amino acids. V was clipped by 4 bases and J by 3 bases, with 19 bases between them. Here the CDR3 DNA reads TGCGCCAGCAGCCCGTCCTCCGGGACTCTTATCTACAATGAGCAGTTCTTC. Translating it yields CASSPSSGTLIYNEQFF.

This clonotype appeared a single time. The V gene is TRBV11-2, the J gene TRBJ2-1; 10 bases are a match to TRBD1. Germline V gene lookup returns CDR1 SGHAT and CDR2 FQNNGV. Losses at the gene ends were 5 bases for V and 2 bases for J; bases not matched to a gene: 6. The CDR3 is 16 residues long. The CDR3 coding sequence is TGTGCCAGCAGCGTAGGACAGGGGGGAACCTACAATGAGCAGTTCTTC. It translates to CASSVGQGGTYNEQFF.

This clonotype was seen many times. The V and J genes are TRBV20-1 and TRBJ2-7, with D possibly being TRBD2 (6 bases). V was clipped by 5 bases and J by 7 bases, with 18 bases between them. CDR3 size: 13 residues. Germline V gives CDR1 DFQATT, CDR2 SNEGSKA (reference sequence). CDR3: CSALSGPGGEQYF. In nucleotides, the CDR3 is TGCAGTGCTCTAAGCGGCCCTGGAGGGGAGCAGTACTTC.

This clonotype occurred many times. The V gene is TRBV29-1, the J gene TRBJ1-2; possibly TRBD1 for D (6 bases). V was trimmed by 4 bases and J by 0 bases, leaving 9 bases between them. The CDR3 spans 13 residues. The germline V gene has CDR1 SQVTM and CDR2 ANQGSEA. DNA for the CDR3: TGCAGCGTTGGGGACAAAACTAACTATGGCTACACCTTC. It codes for CSVGDKTNYGYTF.

This clonotype was seen more than once but under ten times. This chain links TRBV19 with TRBJ1-3, with no clear D. The germline V gene has CDR1 LNHDA and CDR2 SQIVND (reference sequence). V lost 10 bases and J lost 2, with 12 bases in between. The CDR3 covers 13 residues. CDR3 loop: CATASDAGNTIYF. The CDR3 DNA reads TGTGCCACCGCCAGTGACGCTGGAAACACCATATATTTT.

This clonotype was detected a few times. The chain combines TRBV4-3 with TRBJ2-1; maybe TRBD1 (6 bases). Trimming left V 2 bases short and J 2 bases short, with 13 bases between. The germline V gene has CDR1 LGHNA and CDR2 YSLEER. The CDR3 sequence is 16 residues long. Here the CDR3 DNA reads TGCGCCAGCAGCCAAACGTGGGGGCTAGCCTACAATGAGCAGTTCTTC. This encodes CASSQTWGLAYNEQFF.

This clonotype was picked up many times. The chain has TRBV20-1 and TRBJ2-3; D unclear. The CDR3 length is 11 residues. Germline CDR1 and CDR2: DFQATT and SNEGSKA (reference sequence). V was clipped by 3 bases and J by 4 bases, with 5 bases between them. The CDR3 loop is CSASIADTQYF. Here the CDR3 DNA reads TGCAGTGCTAGTATAGCAGATACGCAGTATTTT.

There are many counts of this clonotype. The chain links TRBV6-6 to TRBJ1-6, with D hard to call. The CDR3 consists of 11 residues. The V gene lost 5 bases and the J gene lost 7 bases, with 3 bases spanning the gap. In germline, CDR1 is MNHNY, CDR2 SVGAGI (reference sequence). The CDR3 here is CASSQNSPLHF. The CDR3 DNA is TGTGCCAGCAGTCAGAATTCACCCCTCCACTTT.

At least ten counts were recorded for this clonotype. The V gene is TRBV5-1, the J gene TRBJ1-4, with unresolved D. The V gene lost 5 bases and the J gene lost 0 bases, with 8 bases spanning the gap. There are 14 residues in the CDR3. Per germline, CDR1 SGHRS and CDR2 YFSETQ. CDR3 sequence (DNA): TGCGCCAGCAGTCCGGACGCAACTAATGAAAAACTGTTTTTT. Translation: CASSPDATNEKLFF.

This clonotype was seen repeatedly, ten times or more. The V gene is TRBV27, the J gene TRBJ1-5; D remains unclear. Germline V gives CDR1 MNHEY, CDR2 SMNVEV (reference sequence). V gave up 6 bases and J gave up 4 bases, with 10 bases separating them. The CDR3 runs to 13 residues. The CDR3 nucleotides are TGTGCCAGCAGCATTACCGGGAATCAGCCCCAGCATTTT. Encoded protein: CASSITGNQPQHF.

This clonotype was seen at least ten times. The V gene is TRBV6-5, the J gene TRBJ2-5; D unclear. The V end was cut by 2 bases, the J end by 7 bases, with 11 bases between. Germline CDR1 and CDR2: MNHEY and SVGAGI. The CDR3 is made up of 13 amino acids. Here the CDR3 reads CASSYGPKGTQYF. CDR3 nucleotides: TGTGCCAGCAGTTACGGGCCCAAAGGGACCCAGTACTTC.

This clonotype showed up many times. V usage is TRBV12-3 or TRBV12-4 and J usage is TRBJ2-1; 10 bases map to TRBD2. V lost 4 bases to trimming and J lost 8 bases; unmatched junction nucleotides: 8. The CDR3 spans 15 residues. In DNA, the CDR3 is TGTGCCAGCAGTTGGGAGCGGGGGGGCTTAGATGAGCAGTTCTTC. Protein: CASSWERGGLDEQFF.

This clonotype showed up many times. J is TRBJ1-1 and V is TRBV5-1, with 9 bases identical to TRBD1. This CDR3 is built from 14 residues. With V trimmed by 4 bases and J by 5 bases, 6 bases remained unmatched. From germline, CDR1 is SGHRS and CDR2 YFSETQ. This CDR3 is CASSPNGQGTEAFF. The CDR3 DNA reads TGCGCCAGCAGCCCCAACGGACAGGGGACTGAAGCTTTCTTT.

This clonotype showed up many times. The V and J genes are TRBV20-1 and TRBJ2-1; D unclear. The CDR3 consists of 11 residues. Germline CDR1 DFQATT, CDR2 SNEGSKA (reference sequence). V gave up 6 bases and J gave up 3 bases, with 6 bases separating them. The CDR3 region is CSASSYNEQFF. The CDR3 DNA reads TGCAGTGCCAGCAGCTACAATGAGCAGTTCTTC.

This clonotype was detected many times. The rearrangement uses TRBV5-1 and TRBJ2-5, with D unresolved. The CDR3 has 14 amino acids. Per the germline V gene, CDR1 is SGHRS and CDR2 is YFSETQ. V gave up 2 bases and J gave up 1 base, with 9 bases separating them. Here the CDR3 reads CASSLQQTQETQYF. For the CDR3, the DNA is TGCGCCAGCAGCTTACAACAGACCCAAGAGACCCAGTACTTC.

V and J are TRBV3-1 and TRBJ1-5, with 8 nucleotides matching TRBD1. Trimming removed 1 base from V and 1 base from J; junction bases left unmatched: 3. Per germline, CDR1 LGHDT and CDR2 YNNKEL (reference sequence). There are 16 residues in the CDR3. The CDR3 sequence is CASSQGQGMSNQPQHF. The DNA for the CDR3 is TGTGCCAGCAGCCAAGGACAGGGGATGAGCAATCAGCCCCAGCATTTT. The full variable domain, completed using reference TRBV3-1 and TRBJ1-5, is DTAVSQTPKYLVTQMGNDKSIKCEQNLGHDTMYWYKQDSKKFLKIMFSYNNKELIINETVPNRFSPKSPDKAHLNLHINSLELGDSAVYFCASSQGQGMSNQPQHFGDGTRLSIL.

This clonotype has ten or more counts. The rearrangement links TRBV5-1 to TRBJ1-2, with TRBD1 matching over 7 bases. CDR1 is SGHRS, CDR2 YFSETQ, per germline. The CDR3 covers 15 residues. J was trimmed by 4 bases and V by 1 base; bases with no gene match: 7. The CDR3 sequence: CASSLKGGPPYGYTF. Written as DNA, the CDR3 is TGCGCCAGCAGCTTGAAAGGGGGCCCCCCCTATGGCTACACCTTC. The full variable domain, with the rest looked up from reference TRBV5-1 and TRBJ1-2, is KAGVTQTPRYLIKTRGQQVTLSCSPISGHRSVSWYQQTPGQGLQFLFEYFSETQRNKGNFPGRFSGRQFSNSRSEMNVSTLELGDSALYLCASSLKGGPPYGYTFGSGTRLTVV.

This clonotype showed up many times. The V call is TRBV10-3, the J call TRBJ2-3; D may be TRBD1 (6 bases). Looked up from germline, CDR1 is ENHRY and CDR2 is SYGVKD. V lost 4 bases and J 0 bases, leaving 14 bases between the germline ends. The CDR3 length is 16 residues. CDR3 in amino acids: CAISAYRAPSTDTQYF. CDR3 bases: TGTGCCATCAGTGCCTACAGGGCCCCTAGCACAGATACGCAGTATTTT.

The sample holds many counts of this clonotype. The chain combines TRBV20-1 with TRBJ2-1, with D perhaps matching TRBD2 (5 bases). Germline CDR1 DFQATT, CDR2 SNEGSKA (reference sequence). Deletions cut 3 bases from V and 5 bases from J, with 14 bases between. The CDR3 has 14 residues. The CDR3 DNA sequence: TGCAGTGCTAGGCCGGGGAACCCGAACAATGAGCAGTTCTTC. Protein product: CSARPGNPNNEQFF.

This clonotype was observed many times. The gene calls are TRBV20-1 and TRBJ2-7; 10 nucleotides match TRBD2. From germline, CDR1 is DFQATT and CDR2 SNEGSKA (reference sequence). V dropped 1 base and J dropped 4; count of bases not matched to a gene: 1. CDR3 length: 13 residues. The CDR3: CSARGTSGYEQYF. CDR3 sequence (DNA): TGCAGTGCTAGAGGGACTAGCGGATACGAGCAGTACTTC.

This clonotype has at least ten counts. The chain links TRBV5-6 to TRBJ1-2; unclear D gene. The V gene's germline CDR1 is SGHDT and CDR2 YYEEEE. Trimming left V 0 bases short and J 5 bases short, with 14 bases between. The CDR3 is 15 amino acids. CDR3 residues: CASSLATVGPYGYTF. CDR3 nucleotides: TGTGCCAGCAGCTTGGCCACAGTAGGTCCTTATGGCTACACCTTC.

In its sample, this clonotype was seen many times. J is TRBJ2-3 and V is TRBV20-1, with 9 bases aligning to TRBD1. The CDR3 length is 15 residues. Germline values: CDR1 DFQATT, CDR2 SNEGSKA (reference sequence). V trimming: 6 bases; J trimming: 3 bases; junction bases outside the gene matches: 10. This CDR3 is CSAQRTDRGTDTQYF. Written as DNA, the CDR3 is TGCAGTGCCCAACGAACGGACAGGGGAACAGATACGCAGTATTTT.

This clonotype was seen ten or more times. The J gene is TRBJ2-1, the V gene TRBV9; D is unresolved. Trimming took 0 bases from V and 8 from J, leaving 6 bases between them. This CDR3 has 12 residues. CDR1 is SGDLS, CDR2 YYNGEE, per germline. In nucleotides, the CDR3 is TGTGCCAGCAGCGTAGGGGTTGATGAGCAGTTCTTC. It yields the protein CASSVGVDEQFF.